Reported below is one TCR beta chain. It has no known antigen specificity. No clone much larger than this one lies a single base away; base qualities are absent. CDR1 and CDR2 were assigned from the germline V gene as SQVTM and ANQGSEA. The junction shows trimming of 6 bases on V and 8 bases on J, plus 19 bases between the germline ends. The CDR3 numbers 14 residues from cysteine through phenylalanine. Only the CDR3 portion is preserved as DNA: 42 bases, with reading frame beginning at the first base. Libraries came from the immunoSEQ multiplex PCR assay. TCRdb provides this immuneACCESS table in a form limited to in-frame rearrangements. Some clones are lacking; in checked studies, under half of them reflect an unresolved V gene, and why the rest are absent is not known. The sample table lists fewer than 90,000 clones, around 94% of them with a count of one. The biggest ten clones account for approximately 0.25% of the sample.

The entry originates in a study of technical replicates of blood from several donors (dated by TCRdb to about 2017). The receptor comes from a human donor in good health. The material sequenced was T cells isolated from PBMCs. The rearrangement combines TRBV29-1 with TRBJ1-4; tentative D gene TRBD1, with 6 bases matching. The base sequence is TGCAGCGTGACCCGGCAGGGCCAGGGGGAAAAACTGTTTTTT. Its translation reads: CSVTRQGQGEKLFF.